Listed below are T cell receptor beta chains from one sample, sequenced in a study of T-cell memory formation after mild COVID-19. One entry per CDR3 protein results from TCRdb running MiXCR on the 5' RACE reads. Of about 170,000 distinct CDR3 sequences detected, around 13% appear once; the ten largest clones hold more than 3%. Sequences were obtained from PBMCs or a T cell subset sorted from them (not recorded which). Receptor source: a young man who had mild COVID-19 (a few samples of this study predate the infection). Cell type and time point are not known. Both conserved end residues are part of each CDR3. D genes are given only for firm matches. Some rows mark clone size as missing; the rest say once, few, many or name a class of expanded clone.

CDR3 | DNA | V | D | size | J
CAISESTSYNEQFF | TGTGCCATCAGTGAGTCAACCTCCTACAATGAGCAGTTCTTC | TRBV10-3 | - | many | TRBJ2-1
CAISGARATNTGELFF | TGTGCCATCAGTGGAGCTAGGGCTACGAACACCGGGGAGCTGTTTTTT | TRBV10-3 | - | few | TRBJ2-2
CASSQWTGLIGYTF | TGTGCCAGCAGTCAATGGACAGGTCTTATTGGCTACACCTTC | TRBV6-1 | TRBD1 | few | TRBJ1-2
CASHGTDSGNTIYF | TGTGCCAGCCACGGGACGGACTCTGGAAACACCATATATTTT | TRBV28 | - | - | TRBJ1-3
CASSQGGLAGGHAGELFF | TGCGCCAGCAGCCAGGGCGGACTAGCGGGGGGGCATGCCGGGGAGCTGTTTTTT | TRBV4-3 | TRBD2 | - | TRBJ2-2
CASSDYRDTQYF | TGTGCCAGCAGCGACTACAGAGATACGCAGTATTTT | TRBV5-6 | - | - | TRBJ2-3
CASSLSAVNNSPLHF | TGCGCCAGCAGCTTGTCGGCAGTAAATAATTCACCCCTCCACTTT | TRBV5-1 | - | - | TRBJ1-6
CASTSGTGSWNSPLHF | TGTGCCAGCACCTCCGGGACAGGGTCGTGGAATTCACCCCTCCACTTT | TRBV5-4 | TRBD1 | - | TRBJ1-6
CASSLVPTDTQYF | TGCGCCAGCAGCTTGGTACCCACAGATACGCAGTATTTT | TRBV5-1 | - | many | TRBJ2-3
CASSLEAIGKGTEAFF | TGCGCCAGCAGCTTGGAGGCGATCGGGAAGGGCACTGAAGCTTTCTTT | TRBV5-1 | - | few | TRBJ1-1
CASSQRGGGNEQFF | TGTGCCAGCAGCCAAAGGGGAGGGGGCAATGAGCAGTTCTTC | TRBV5-6 | - | - | TRBJ2-1
CATSDPQGQGYGYTF | TGTGCCACCAGTGACCCTCAAGGACAGGGCTATGGCTACACCTTC | TRBV24-1 | TRBD1 | - | TRBJ1-2
CASSLAGTGFSGNTIYF | TGTGCCAGCAGCTTAGCCGGGACAGGCTTCTCTGGAAACACCATATATTTT | TRBV7-2 | TRBD1 | - | TRBJ1-3
CATSRDLGQGSYEQYF | TGTGCCACCAGCAGAGATCTCGGGCAGGGCTCCTACGAGCAGTACTTC | TRBV15 | - | - | TRBJ2-7
CASRRTGSRGGELFF | TGTGCCAGCAGACGGACAGGGTCCAGGGGCGGGGAGCTGTTTTTT | TRBV5-6 | TRBD1 | few | TRBJ2-2
CASQTGDGNYNEQFF | TGTGCCAGCCAAACAGGGGATGGTAACTACAATGAGCAGTTCTTC | TRBV3-1 | TRBD1 | few | TRBJ2-1
CASSQDLGASQYF | TGTGCCAGCAGCCAAGATCTCGGCGCCTCGCAGTATTTT | TRBV3-1 | - | few | TRBJ2-3
CASSYLSGSTDTQYF | TGTGCCAGCAGCTACTTAAGCGGGAGCACAGATACGCAGTATTTT | TRBV7-2 | - | - | TRBJ2-3
CASSFHGEGTEAFF | TGTGCCAGCAGTTTTCACGGGGAAGGGACTGAAGCTTTCTTT | TRBV12-3/TRBV12-4 | - | few | TRBJ1-1
CASTWQGASYEQYF | TGCGCCAGCACCTGGCAGGGGGCATCCTACGAGCAGTACTTC | TRBV5-1 | TRBD1 | - | TRBJ2-7
CASSEGHPNTEAFF | TGCGCCAGCAGCGAGGGACACCCGAACACTGAAGCTTTCTTT | TRBV5-1 | - | - | TRBJ1-1
CATRARSGNTIYF | TGTGCCACTAGGGCCCGCTCTGGAAACACCATATATTTT | TRBV7-2 | - | few | TRBJ1-3
CASSVRDRGSREQYF | TGTGCCAGCAGTGTCCGGGACAGGGGTTCTCGGGAGCAGTACTTC | TRBV6-5 | TRBD1 | - | TRBJ2-7
CATSYRQETQYF | TGTGCCACCTCTTACAGACAAGAGACCCAGTACTTC | TRBV7-3 | - | - | TRBJ2-5
CATPRTLQGNYEQYF | TGTGCCACTCCACGGACTTTACAGGGGAACTACGAGCAGTACTTC | TRBV24-1 | TRBD1 | few | TRBJ2-7
CASSHQKGLEQFF | TGTGCCAGCAGCCATCAGAAAGGTCTCGAGCAGTTCTTC | TRBV4-2 | - | - | TRBJ2-1
CASSAQRETQYF | TGTGCCAGCAGCGCCCAGAGAGAGACCCAGTACTTC | TRBV9 | - | - | TRBJ2-5
CASSLVVGIAEAFF | TGCGCCAGCAGCTTGGTAGTGGGAATCGCTGAAGCTTTCTTT | TRBV5-1 | - | - | TRBJ1-1
CASSLGSAAGNTIYF | TGTGCCAGCAGCTTAGGGTCGGCAGCTGGAAACACCATATATTTT | TRBV7-2 | - | - | TRBJ1-3
CASSRNTGGQPQHF | TGTGCCAGCAGTAGAAATACTGGCGGTCAGCCCCAGCATTTT | TRBV12-3/TRBV12-4 | - | few | TRBJ1-5
CRAHYEQYF | TGCAGAGCCCACTACGAGCAGTACTTC | TRBV20-1 | - | many | TRBJ2-7
CASSQEGASGSSYNEQFF | TGTGCCAGCAGCCAGGAGGGGGCTAGCGGAAGCTCCTACAATGAGCAGTTCTTC | TRBV3-1 | - | few | TRBJ2-1
CSARETGVLDQPQHF | TGCAGTGCTAGAGAGACAGGGGTACTGGATCAGCCCCAGCATTTT | TRBV20-1 | TRBD1 | - | TRBJ1-5